Shown below are 7 T cell receptor beta chains from a single sample sequenced in a study of cytomegalovirus exposure and HLA in healthy donors. TCRdb's copy holds only in-frame clones and misses some; the assay was immunoSEQ multiplex PCR. The sample includes under 50,000 clones, around 94% of them seen just once. The material sequenced was PBMCs. All receptors come from a woman between 18 and 29 years old in good health and CMV-seropositive.

This chain joins TRBV7-9 and TRBJ2-7, with 7 bases fitting TRBD1. Trimming took 5 bases from V and 3 from J; bases not matched to a gene: 10. The CDR3 sequence is 15 residues long. Germline V gene sequence: CDR1 SEHNR, CDR2 FQNEAQ (reference sequence). CDR3 bases: TGTGCCAGCAGCCAAACCAGGGGGTCGCACTACGAGCAGTACTTC. As protein: CASSQTRGSHYEQYF.

V gene TRBV7-8 combines with J gene TRBJ1-2; 9 positions agree with TRBD1. In germline, CDR1 is SGHVS, CDR2 FQNEAQ. V lost 4 bases and J lost 7; bases outside the gene matches: 10. CDR3 length: 15 residues. The CDR3 spells CASSSTLQGAGGYTF. CDR3 bases: TGTGCCAGCAGCTCCACATTACAGGGGGCAGGTGGCTACACCTTC.

The chain has TRBV4-2 and TRBJ1-1; TRBD1 is a possible D gene (6 bases). The germline gives CDR1 LGHNA, CDR2 YNFKEQ. Trimming stripped 0 bases from V and 3 bases from J, with 11 bases between. This CDR3 has 15 residues. The DNA of the CDR3 is TGTGCCAGCAGCCAAGATGGGAGGGGGGACACTGAAGCTTTCTTT. Translated, it gives CASSQDGRGDTEAFF.

The chain links TRBV5-6 to TRBJ1-1; no firm D call. Germline values: CDR1 SGHDT, CDR2 YYEEEE. This CDR3 is built from 13 residues. The V end lost 7 bases, the J end lost 3 bases, and 13 bases lay between the germline ends. The CDR3: CASVNSGDTEAFF. CDR3 DNA sequence: TGTGCCAGCGTTAATTCGGGTGACACTGAAGCTTTCTTT.

V usage is TRBV6-4 and J usage is TRBJ2-1, with unresolved D. V lost 0 bases, J lost 0 bases, and 9 bases lay in between. The V gene's germline CDR1 is MRHNA and CDR2 SNTAGT. CDR3 size: 16 residues. The CDR3 DNA reads TGTGCCAGCAGTGACTCCCATAAGAGCTCCTACAATGAGCAGTTCTTC. It codes for CASSDSHKSSYNEQFF.

This clone has only one observation. The chain links TRBV28 to TRBJ1-2; 7 bases agree with TRBD1. The CDR3 runs 16 residues. From germline, CDR1 is MDHEN and CDR2 SYDVKM. V trimming: 7 bases; J trimming: 1 base; junction bases outside the gene matches: 12. The CDR3 protein is CASIKSGTVINYGYTF. The CDR3 region has the DNA TGTGCCAGCATCAAGAGTGGGACAGTGATTAACTATGGCTACACCTTC.

The chain employs TRBV19 and TRBJ2-3, with 13 bases matching TRBD2. Germline CDR1 LNHDA, CDR2 SQIVND (reference sequence). The CDR3 runs to 17 residues. V was clipped by 3 bases and J by 2 bases; unmatched bases: 5. This CDR3 is CASSMGLAGPFTDTQYF. DNA for the CDR3: TGTGCCAGTAGTATGGGACTAGCGGGACCCTTCACAGATACGCAGTATTTT.